A single T cell receptor beta chain is shown here with its context. What it binds is not known. Each sample received Survey-level depth of up to 500,000 reads. The protocol was immunoSEQ multiplex PCR, while the TCRdb copy is restricted to in-frame clones and leaves out a portion. The sample lists 60,000 to 75,000 clones, around four fifths seen once, with about 5.2% in the top ten. The data are from a study of pediatric ulcerative colitis. Findings and limits, study-wide: A couple of rectal clonotypes were found only in ulcerative colitis patients, all of them.

Germline V gives CDR1 SEHNR, CDR2 FQNEAQ (reference sequence). Trimming removed 2 bases from V and 0 bases from J; junction bases left unmatched: 9. The CDR3 spans 18 residues. No immunosuppressive drugs were given to ulcerative colitis patients before diagnostic colonoscopy. At colonoscopy, a blood sample was also collected. The sample comprised blood. The rearrangement links TRBV7-9 to TRBJ2-7; TRBD2 matches at 11 bases. The source is a boy younger than 18 with moderate ulcerative colitis. For the CDR3, the DNA is TGTGCCAGCAGCTTAAGGCTAGCGGGAGGCGGGTTCTCCTACGAGCAGTACTTC. The encoded protein is CASSLRLAGGGFSYEQYF.